The rows below give T cell receptor beta chains drawn from one sample of a study of blood T cell repertoires in COVID-19. Assay used: immunoSEQ multiplex PCR; TCRdb lists only in-frame clones, some missing. The table records 360,000 or so clones, roughly four fifths of them present only once. The specimen was PBMCs or T cells enriched from blood (not recorded which). These receptors were collected from a woman aged 50 to 60 who had recovered from COVID-19. CDR3s leave out the opening cysteine and the closing phenylalanine or tryptophan. The order of the fields is V gene, CDR3 protein.

v_gene: TRBV18; CDR3aa: ASSPSGGDYNEQF
v_gene: TRBV9; CDR3aa: ASSLLGQRDTEAF
v_gene: TRBV28; CDR3aa: ASRGGAPTYSNQPQH
v_gene: TRBV7-9; CDR3aa: ASSLDLGEAYEQY
v_gene: TRBV4-1; CDR3aa: ASSQDPQGQNSPLH
v_gene: TRBV25-1; CDR3aa: ASSPGTGGSGANVLT
v_gene: TRBV9; CDR3aa: ASSLGGRDGGELF
v_gene: TRBV12-5; CDR3aa: ASGPGSNTEAF
v_gene: TRBV4-3; CDR3aa: ASSRRELLGQGDHGYT
v_gene: TRBV6-5; CDR3aa: ASTMGLLEQY
v_gene: TRBV7-2; CDR3aa: ASVPRLNTEAF
v_gene: TRBV24-1; CDR3aa: ATSDLTPDRGESQPQH
v_gene: TRBV6-2/TRBV6-3; CDR3aa: ASSNRGTGKDQPQH
v_gene: TRBV3-1/TRBV3-2; CDR3aa: ASSQLTGQPYNEQF
v_gene: TRBV6-5; CDR3aa: ASRTTGAGQPQH
v_gene: TRBV16; CDR3aa: ASSQSVDSVFNYGYT
v_gene: TRBV6-5; CDR3aa: ASSYGVSQGYGYT
v_gene: TRBV12-3/TRBV12-4; CDR3aa: ASRGGDGELF
v_gene: TRBV3-1/TRBV3-2; CDR3aa: ASSQGQGASEAF
v_gene: TRBV29-1; CDR3aa: SVEEGQGYEKLF
v_gene: TRBV3-1/TRBV3-2; CDR3aa: ASSHRTGPYEQY
v_gene: TRBV11-1; CDR3aa: ASSLETRRVNTEAF
v_gene: TRBV11-3; CDR3aa: ASSSQGAGGYT
v_gene: TRBV5-1; CDR3aa: ASSLAGGLAGVNEQF
v_gene: TRBV21-1; CDR3aa: ASSKGGRL
v_gene: TRBV19; CDR3aa: ASSPPGGAGQPQH
v_gene: TRBV30; CDR3aa: AWRVDLNQPQH
v_gene: TRBV9; CDR3aa: ASSATGTGGSHEQY
v_gene: TRBV6-5; CDR3aa: ASSRLGGGYGYT
v_gene: TRBV4-2; CDR3aa: ASSQGSADTQY
v_gene: TRBV20-1; CDR3aa: SASLHKDEQF
v_gene: TRBV30; CDR3aa: AWSLQSSPDSWGYT
v_gene: TRBV29-1; CDR3aa: SVQDTPHEQY
v_gene: TRBV6-1; CDR3aa: ASSEGKLVLGASNQPQH
v_gene: TRBV20-1; CDR3aa: SAVTGSEAF
v_gene: TRBV7-3; CDR3aa: ASSLNAGSYNEQF
v_gene: TRBV2; CDR3aa: ASSLTSGRETQY
v_gene: TRBV5-1; CDR3aa: ASSQGYRSPHYGYT
v_gene: TRBV20-1; CDR3aa: SARQGGGYT
v_gene: TRBV7-2; CDR3aa: ASSPGSGGNSYGYT
v_gene: TRBV27; CDR3aa: ASSSLVSTDTQY
v_gene: TRBV24-1; CDR3aa: ATSDSGRGYNEQF
v_gene: TRBV5-1; CDR3aa: ASSGTGASGNTIY
v_gene: TRBV6-5; CDR3aa: ASSSPGTGRNEQF